This TCR beta chain comes out of a study of spatial heterogeneity in lung cancer. This clonotype is medium-sized within its sample. Being off target in a library aimed at alpha chains, this beta chain has a size of little meaning. TCRdb re-analysed the 5' RACE reads in MiXCR, keeping a single row per CDR3 protein. The table has about 3,300 distinct CDR3 sequences, 2.5% to 4% seen once; the top ten hold more than 15%. Time point defined: sample taken at primary tumor resection. The donor population consisted of some 70 patients with untreated, early-stage non-small cell lung cancer. Whole RNA, isolated from tumor, nontumor lung or frozen PBMC, was sequenced without prior sorting. In germline, CDR1 is LGHDT, CDR2 YNNKEL (reference sequence). The V end lost 6 bases, the J end lost 9 bases, and 17 bases lay between the germline ends. The CDR3 is made up of 13 amino acids.

Specimen: lung tissue, collected at surgery. The V and J genes are TRBV3-1 and TRBJ1-2, with a possible D match to TRBD1 (5 bases). This clonotype originated in a human donor with early-stage non-small cell lung cancer. CDR3 residues: CASRREGARRYTF. The CDR3 DNA reads TGTGCCAGCAGAAGGGAAGGGGCCCGACGCTACACCTTC.